The present T cell receptor (beta chain) was sequenced within a study of shared clonotypes between healthy human individuals. Overall study results and limits: When naive CD4 clonotypes were compared across a handful of donors, 4% to 6.5% were shared.

Some clones are missing from TCRdb's copy, which holds only in-frame ones; the method was immunoSEQ multiplex PCR. This sample has around 2.1 million clones, with 90% to 95% found just once. In the case of this clone: Antigen specificity is unknown.

Positive CCR7 selection of CD45RO-negative cells yielded the naive CD8 cells, and terminally differentiated effector memory CD45RA+ cells were excluded. Adult donors, all healthy and HIV-negative, had no recent acute infections or vaccinations. Caucasian adults living in Nashville, Tennessee, provided all samples. V shed 6 bases, J shed 5 bases, and the junction held 12 bases outside the gene matches. The CDR3 consists of 15 residues. Per germline, CDR1 MNHNY and CDR2 SVGAGI (reference sequence). Material for sequencing was naive CD8+ T cells from PBMCs. The chain is built from TRBV6-6 and TRBJ2-7; 8 bases fit TRBD2. The clonotype originates from a man aged 18-30 years in good health. Some clones in this sample may be carry-over from other donors' samples. DNA of the CDR3: TGTGCCAGCAGCCTATCCTTGAATAGCGGGGACGAGCAGTACTTC. Translating it yields CASSLSLNSGDEQYF.